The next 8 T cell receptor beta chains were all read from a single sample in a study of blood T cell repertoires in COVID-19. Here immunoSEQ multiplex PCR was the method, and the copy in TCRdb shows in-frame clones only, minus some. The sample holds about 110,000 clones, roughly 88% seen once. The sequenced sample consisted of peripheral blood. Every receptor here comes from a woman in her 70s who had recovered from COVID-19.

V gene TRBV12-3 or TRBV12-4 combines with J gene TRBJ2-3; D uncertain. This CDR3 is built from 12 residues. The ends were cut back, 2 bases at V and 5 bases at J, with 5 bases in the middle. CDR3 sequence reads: CASSLNLDTQYF. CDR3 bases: TGTGCCAGCAGTTTAAACTTAGATACGCAGTATTTT.

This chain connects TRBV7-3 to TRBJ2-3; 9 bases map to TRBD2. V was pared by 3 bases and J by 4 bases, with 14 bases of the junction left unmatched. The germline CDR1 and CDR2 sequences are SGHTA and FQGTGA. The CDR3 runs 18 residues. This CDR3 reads CASSFPTSCGRVADTQYF. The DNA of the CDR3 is TGTGCCAGCAGCTTTCCAACTAGCTGCGGGAGGGTTGCAGATACGCAGTATTTT.

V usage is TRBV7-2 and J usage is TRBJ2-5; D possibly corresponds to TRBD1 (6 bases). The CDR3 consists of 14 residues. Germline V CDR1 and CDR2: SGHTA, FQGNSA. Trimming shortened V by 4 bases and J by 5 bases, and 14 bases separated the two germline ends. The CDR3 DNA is TGTGCCAGCAGCTCCACAGGGATTTGGGAGACCCAGTACTTC. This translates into CASSSTGIWETQYF.

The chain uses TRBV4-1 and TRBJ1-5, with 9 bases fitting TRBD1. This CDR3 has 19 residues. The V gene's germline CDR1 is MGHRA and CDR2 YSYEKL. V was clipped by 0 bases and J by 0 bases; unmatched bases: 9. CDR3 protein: CASSQEFRTGDLSNQPQHF. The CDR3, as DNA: TGCGCCAGCAGCCAAGAATTTAGGACAGGGGATCTTAGCAATCAGCCCCAGCATTTT.

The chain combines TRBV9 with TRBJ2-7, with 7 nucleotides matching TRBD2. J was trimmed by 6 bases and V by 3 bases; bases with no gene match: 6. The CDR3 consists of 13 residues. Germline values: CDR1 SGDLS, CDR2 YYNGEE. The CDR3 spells CASSASREGEQYF. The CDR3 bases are TGTGCCAGCAGCGCCTCAAGGGAGGGCGAGCAGTACTTC.

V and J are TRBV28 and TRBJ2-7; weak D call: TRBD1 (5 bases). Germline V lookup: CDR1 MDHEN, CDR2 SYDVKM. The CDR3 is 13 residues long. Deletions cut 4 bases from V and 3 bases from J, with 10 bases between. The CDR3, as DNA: TGTGCCAGCAGTTCCAAGGACAACTACGAGCAGTACTTC. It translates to CASSSKDNYEQYF.

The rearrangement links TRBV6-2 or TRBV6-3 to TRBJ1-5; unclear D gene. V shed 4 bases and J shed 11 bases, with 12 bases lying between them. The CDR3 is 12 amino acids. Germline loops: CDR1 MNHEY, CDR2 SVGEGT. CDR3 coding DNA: TGTGCCAGCAGTTCTCTGAATGAGGCCCAGCATTTT. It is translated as CASSSLNEAQHF.

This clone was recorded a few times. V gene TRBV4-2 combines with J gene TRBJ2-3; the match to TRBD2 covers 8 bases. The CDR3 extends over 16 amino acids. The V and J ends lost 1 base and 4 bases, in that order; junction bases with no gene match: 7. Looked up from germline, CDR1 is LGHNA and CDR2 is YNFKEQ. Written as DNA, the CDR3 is TGTGCCAGCAGCCAAGCTCGAAGCGGGAGATCAGATACGCAGTATTTT. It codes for CASSQARSGRSDTQYF.